The text below deals with one T cell receptor beta chain. No antigen is known for it. The source of the sample is a study of graft-versus-host responses after intestinal transplantation. As for the study in general: Once they had received anti-thymocyte globulin induction, all recipients took tacrolimus and steroids for about 3 years.

CDR3 length: 13 amino acids. Germline CDR1 reads MNHEY; CDR2 reads SMNVEV (reference sequence). V dropped 5 bases and J dropped 5 bases, with 12 bases sitting between them. Broader study findings: Allografts of patients with graft-donor T cell macrochimerism showed high graft-versus-host to host-versus-graft clone ratios.

Sequencing was performed with immunoSEQ multiplex PCR; in TCRdb, only in-frame clones are kept and a portion is missing. Of 90,000 to 150,000 clones listed, 95% were seen once; the top ten hold around 3.3%. This specimen consisted of unstimulated CD8+ T cells sorted from spleen or lymph node cells, obtained before intestinal transplant. V usage is TRBV27 and J usage is TRBJ2-5; D is perhaps TRBD1 (5 bases). The clonotype originates from a human donor who received an intestinal transplant. The CDR3 sequence is CASSLRVWETQYF. CDR3 nucleotide sequence: TGTGCCAGCAGTCTCAGGGTCTGGGAGACCCAGTACTTC.